This T cell receptor beta chain emerged from a study of blood T cells in healthy people across ages. Each individual donor underwent a draw of 8 to 10 milliliters of peripheral blood. This clonotype was counted a few times. The germline V and J ends were trimmed by 5 bases and 4 bases, with 14 bases remaining between them. Germline CDR1 is MNHEY and CDR2 is SMNVEV (reference sequence). There are 14 residues in the CDR3. Together with a sample-barcoded 5' primer, a J-beta primer mix was included in a second PCR lasting about 6 to 11 cycles. Tagging of each cDNA molecule was performed by a template-switch adaptor with 12 random nucleotides. Each CDR3 protein gets one entry after TCRdb re-called the 5' RACE reads with MiXCR. The sample records approximately 900,000 distinct CDR3 sequences, around 29% being singletons. These data were also reused for a study on T cells of mothers and their children.

The TCR sequence derives from a woman aged 40-49 years in good health. The chain combines TRBV27 with TRBJ1-2, with D maybe TRBD1 (5 bases). Sequencing input: blood. The CDR3 sequence: CASSTKGRTYGYTF. DNA for the CDR3: TGTGCCAGCAGTACCAAGGGACGGACCTATGGCTACACCTTC.